Listed below are T cell receptor beta chains from one sample, sequenced in a study of CD8 T cells in ankylosing spondylitis. Using its own MiXCR run on the 5' RACE reads, TCRdb lists one record per CDR3 protein. The sample shows 200,000 to 250,000 distinct CDR3 sequences, roughly 8.2% of them seen only once. The sequencing input was blood, either unsorted or a sorted T cell fraction (not recorded which). These receptors originate from a female donor with ankylosing spondylitis or in good health (not recorded which). Both conserved end residues are part of each CDR3. Each record gives: clone size, V gene, CDR3 protein. Size values are once, few and many counts, or a class for expanded clones, and some rows have none.

>many|TRBV11-2
CASSFGDNEQFF
>many|TRBV20-1
CSAGDSSSYEQYF
>many|TRBV6-6
CASTTRDSYNEQFF
>many|TRBV12-3/TRBV12-4
CASSFDRSSYNSPLHF
>many|TRBV29-1
CSGLGTGAGELFF
>few|TRBV19
CASTSPPMGISNQPQHF
>many|TRBV29-1
CSVEGPQETQYF
>many|TRBV6-5
CASSLTADGYTF
>.|TRBV7-9
CASSSRNLNTEAFF
>few|TRBV5-1
CASSSISGTEYEQYF
>many|TRBV4-3
CASSQEIRSSGYTF
>few|TRBV4-3
CASSHVREYTGELFF
>many|TRBV5-5
CASSWGLAGDGETQYF
>many|TRBV5-1
CASSPLLADTQYF
>many|TRBV20-1
CSAPQAADEQFF
>many|TRBV19
CASSRPNTGELFF
>.|TRBV30
CAWSVLARDYTGELFF
>many|TRBV12-3/TRBV12-4
CASSLNRGRNEQFF
>many|TRBV3-1
CASSQATGQGGEQYF
>many|TRBV20-1
CSASRSHNEQFF
>many|TRBV20-1
CSASSLNTGELFF
>.|TRBV7-9
CASRALSSYNEQFF
>few|TRBV7-7
CASSQSVSSYNEQFF
>many|TRBV19
CATRTGGVAEAFF
>many|TRBV6-1
CASSEAPASGSGETQYF
>many|TRBV9
CASSPLAGEETQYF
>many|TRBV29-1
CSVDTGRLAGISYNEQFF
>.|TRBV7-9
CASSLVAAPTNEKLFF
>many|TRBV7-9
CASTPWGGGTQYF
>many|TRBV15
CATSRDRGIANEKLFF
>many|TRBV5-1
CASSLAPGTNIQYF
>.|TRBV29-1
CSVEGHSYEQYF
>many|TRBV20-1
CSARDPGPGGLETQYF
>many|TRBV5-1
CASSTPLAGGLVNEQFF
>few|TRBV27
CASSLNGIGKLFF
>many|TRBV30
CAYTDRVAYEQYF
>many|TRBV10-3
CAIPGDRGLFDTIYF
>many|TRBV20-1
CSASPGTGGSFEQYF
>many|TRBV20-1
CSASRVEGFGLNQPQHF
>.|TRBV19
CASSSRTANTEAFF
>many|TRBV4-3
CASSQDRDRGPSRTYNEQFF
>many|TRBV21-1
CASSKQAELYEQYF
>many|TRBV15
CATSREQFYEQYF
>many|TRBV6-2/TRBV6-3
CASSYSNRRAYEQYF
>many|TRBV20-1
CSARDFARVDNEQFF
>many|TRBV12-3/TRBV12-4
CASSWTDSSNEQYF
>many|TRBV12-3/TRBV12-4
CASSPTGGGNSPLHF
>many|TRBV9
CASSVAVGPHSGNEQFF
>many|TRBV20-1
CSAPTGAETQYF
>many|TRBV5-6
CASSSDRGLAYEQYF
>.|TRBV29-1
CSASFTPTEAFF
>many|TRBV6-1
CASSEEVAVADEQFF